A single sample is the source of the 3 T cell receptor beta chains below, sequenced in a study of cytomegalovirus exposure and HLA in healthy donors. The method was immunoSEQ multiplex PCR; TCRdb's version includes in-frame clones alone and lacks a portion of them. The data hold roughly 200,000 clones, with approximately 78% observed a single time. Sequences were obtained from PBMCs. These receptor sequences come from a woman younger than 45 in good health and CMV-seronegative.

This clone was seen only once. This chain uses TRBV19 with TRBJ2-7, with 8 bases fitting TRBD2. The V segment lost 3 bases and the J segment 4 bases; nucleotides outside the gene matches: 5. Looked up from germline, CDR1 is LNHDA and CDR2 is SQIVND (reference sequence). The CDR3 length is 14 residues. CDR3 sequence reads: CASSIGSSGYEQYF. The DNA for the CDR3 is TGTGCCAGTAGTATCGGGTCTAGCGGGTACGAGCAGTACTTC.

The chain couples TRBV28 to TRBJ2-3; D might be TRBD2 (5 bases). V was shortened by 8 bases and J by 2 bases, with 14 bases between the two germline ends. This CDR3 spans 14 amino acids. Germline V gene lookup returns CDR1 MDHEN and CDR2 SYDVKM. The CDR3 loop is CASVPGIYTDTQYF. The CDR3 DNA follows: TGTGCCAGCGTTCCGGGGATTTACACAGATACGCAGTATTTT.

This clone was picked up one time. This chain joins TRBV5-1 and TRBJ1-1, with TRBD1 matching 7 bases. The V gene's germline CDR1 is SGHRS and CDR2 YFSETQ. The J segment lost 3 bases and the V segment lost 4 bases, leaving 9 bases of the junction unmatched. The CDR3 is made up of 15 amino acids. The CDR3 is CASSPGTGVYTEAFF. The CDR3 DNA reads as TGCGCCAGCAGCCCGGGAACAGGGGTGTACACTGAAGCTTTCTTT.